These 19 T cell receptor beta chains share one sample of origin, sequenced in a study of cytomegalovirus exposure and HLA in healthy donors. PCR primers comprised 60 Vbeta and 13 Jbeta primers. Using immunoSEQ multiplex PCR, the repertoire was profiled, and TCRdb retains in-frame clones only, with some absent. The table shows some 200,000 clones, with 75% to 90% occurring only once. Material for sequencing was PBMCs. These receptors all come from a man aged 40-55 years in good health and CMV-seropositive.

This clone was detected a few times. The genes are TRBV6-1 and TRBJ1-5; maybe TRBD1 (6 bases). V was pared by 6 bases and J by 6 bases, with 18 bases between. The length of the CDR3 is 15 residues. The germline V gene has CDR1 MNHNS and CDR2 SASEGT. CDR3 region: CASRPTGLRGQPQHF. The CDR3 coding sequence is TGTGCCAGCAGACCCACAGGGTTGAGGGGTCAGCCCCAGCATTTT.

CDR3 region: CASRQPGEKTGELFF. CDR3 bases: TGTGCCAGCAGGCAGCCAGGCGAAAAAACCGGGGAGCTGTTTTTT. V gene TRBV7-2 combines with J gene TRBJ2-2, with D unresolved. Trimming removed 6 bases at V and 5 bases at J, with 16 bases between. This CDR3 has 15 amino acids. From germline, CDR1 is SGHTA and CDR2 FQGNSA.

This chain connects TRBV7-2 to TRBJ2-5, with TRBD2 as a possible D gene (5 bases). Germline-derived CDR1 and CDR2 are SGHTA and FQGNSA. CDR3 length: 15 amino acids. V was trimmed by 4 bases and J by 2 bases, leaving 14 bases between them. Here the CDR3 DNA reads TGTGCCAGCAGCTCCGGACGGAGAGGGCAAGAGACCCAGTACTTC. It yields the protein CASSSGRRGQETQYF.

The chain couples TRBV5-1 to TRBJ1-6; D gene uncertain. The germline V gene encodes CDR1 SGHRS and CDR2 YFSETQ. Trimming shortened V by 4 bases and J by 3 bases, and 5 bases separated the two germline ends. The CDR3 loop spans 13 amino acids. This CDR3 is CASSGGYNSPLHF. The CDR3 nucleotides are TGCGCCAGCAGCGGAGGCTATAATTCACCCCTCCACTTT.

This clone has more than one count but fewer than ten. The rearrangement uses TRBV5-4 and TRBJ1-2; D unclear. The V end lost 0 bases, the J end lost 8 bases, and 11 bases lay between the germline ends. CDR1 and CDR2 from the germline V gene are SGHNT and YYREEE (reference sequence). The CDR3 contains 13 residues. CDR3 region: CASSLEAWAGYTF. Written as DNA, the CDR3 is TGTGCCAGCAGCTTGGAGGCGTGGGCCGGCTACACCTTC.

V and J are TRBV6-6 and TRBJ2-7; 8 nucleotides agree with TRBD1. This CDR3 has 14 amino acids. Germline trimming cut 8 bases from V and 0 bases from J; bases unmatched to any gene: 6. The germline V gene encodes CDR1 MNHNY and CDR2 SVGAGI (reference sequence). CDR3 DNA sequence: TGTGCCAGCGGTGTCAGGGGGCTCTCCTACGAGCAGTACTTC. It translates to CASGVRGLSYEQYF.

The gene calls are TRBV7-6 and TRBJ1-1; D is perhaps TRBD1 (5 bases). This CDR3 comprises 16 residues. The V and J ends lost 1 base and 1 base respectively, with 13 bases between them. Germline V gene sequence: CDR1 SGHVS, CDR2 FNYEAQ. This chain's CDR3 is CASSLDFTGPNTEAFF. CDR3 DNA sequence: TGTGCCAGCAGCTTAGACTTTACAGGTCCGAACACTGAAGCTTTCTTT.

V gene TRBV29-1 combines with J gene TRBJ2-3; 10 bases match TRBD1. This CDR3 region has 14 residues. V shed 6 bases and J 0 bases; nucleotides not matched to a gene: 3. CDR1 is SQVTM and CDR2 is ANQGSEA in the germline V gene. CDR3 coding DNA: TGCAGCGTCGTGGGACAGGGGAGCACAGATACGCAGTATTTT. Its translation: CSVVGQGSTDTQYF.

The chain combines TRBV19 with TRBJ1-1; D may be TRBD1 (5 bases). This CDR3 contains 11 residues. Germline-derived CDR1 and CDR2 are LNHDA and SQIVND (reference sequence). The germline V and J ends were trimmed by 0 bases and 11 bases, with 7 bases remaining between them. In nucleotides, the CDR3 is TGTGCCAGTAGTATAGACAGGGTGGCTTTCTTT. Amino acids: CASSIDRVAFF.

V usage is TRBV13 and J usage is TRBJ2-3; 7 bases are a match to TRBD1. The CDR3 extends over 16 amino acids. Trimming at V came to 5 bases and at J to 0 bases, leaving 8 bases not matched to a gene. Germline V gene sequence: CDR1 PRHDT, CDR2 FYEKMQ (reference sequence). The CDR3 protein is CASSGPGTVSTDTQYF. CDR3 sequence (DNA): TGTGCCAGCAGCGGCCCCGGGACAGTTAGCACAGATACGCAGTATTTT.

The V call is TRBV5-1, the J call TRBJ2-2; D is perhaps TRBD2 (6 bases). This CDR3 comprises 15 residues. Germline-derived CDR1 and CDR2 are SGHRS and YFSETQ. V was cut by 2 bases and J by 3 bases, with 11 bases left in between. CDR3 coding DNA: TGCGCCAGCAGCTTCCGGGAGAGACACACCGGGGAGCTGTTTTTT. Its translation is CASSFRERHTGELFF.

V and J are TRBV9 and TRBJ2-3; weak D call: TRBD2 (6 bases). Germline CDR1 and CDR2: SGDLS and YYNGEE. This CDR3 region has 14 residues. V was trimmed by 3 bases and J by 5 bases, leaving 13 bases between them. The CDR3 here is CASSEGRGRDTQYF. The CDR3 DNA sequence: TGTGCCAGCAGCGAAGGGCGGGGTAGAGATACGCAGTATTTT.

This clone was seen just once. The V gene is TRBV29-1, the J gene TRBJ2-7; 11 positions agree with TRBD1. This CDR3 region has 14 residues. Germline trimming cut 4 bases from V and 5 bases from J; bases unmatched to any gene: 7. Germline CDR1 and CDR2: SQVTM and ANQGSEA. CDR3 DNA sequence: TGCAGCGTTGTTTGGACAGGGGGCGTCCACGAGCAGTACTTC. It specifies CSVVWTGGVHEQYF.

The rearrangement joins TRBV7-8 to TRBJ1-1; 8 positions agree with TRBD1. V shed 5 bases, J shed 8 bases, and the junction held 7 bases outside the gene matches. Germline loops: CDR1 SGHVS, CDR2 FQNEAQ. The CDR3 sequence is 13 residues long. The CDR3 is CASSADRGLEAFF. The CDR3 DNA follows: TGTGCCAGCAGCGCTGACAGGGGACTGGAAGCTTTCTTT.

The chain uses TRBV6-6 and TRBJ2-7, with 8 bases identical to TRBD2. The length of the CDR3 is 16 residues. After removal of 5 bases from V and 2 bases from J, the junction contained 11 bases not matched to a gene. Germline loops: CDR1 MNHNY, CDR2 SVGAGI (reference sequence). The CDR3: CASSAGGGPGTYEQYF. DNA of the CDR3: TGTGCCAGCAGTGCCGGCGGGGGGCCAGGTACCTACGAGCAGTACTTC.

The chain has TRBV11-2 and TRBJ2-5; 7 bases line up with TRBD2. Germline assignment: CDR1 SGHAT and CDR2 FQNNGV. The junction had 16 bases not matched to a gene; V was cut back by 5 bases and J by 7 bases. The CDR3 has 16 amino acids. CDR3 in DNA: TGTGCCAGCAGCCGCTTATCGTACGGCGGGAGTGGGACCCAGTACTTC. This gives the protein CASSRLSYGGSGTQYF.

The chain uses TRBV5-1 and TRBJ2-3; 9 nucleotides line up with TRBD1. The germline gives CDR1 SGHRS, CDR2 YFSETQ. There are 16 residues in the CDR3. J lost 2 bases, V lost 2 bases, and 6 bases had no gene match. This CDR3 is CASSFGDRVVTDTQYF. The CDR3 DNA sequence: TGCGCCAGCAGCTTTGGGGACAGGGTCGTCACAGATACGCAGTATTTT.

This sequence joins TRBV2 and TRBJ2-3; 8 positions match TRBD1. The V gene end was trimmed by 2 bases and the J gene end by 0 bases; junction bases not matched to a gene: 1. Germline CDR1 is SNHLY and CDR2 is FYNNEI. The CDR3 consists of 15 residues. The CDR3 DNA reads as TGTGCCAGCAGTGAAACAGGGGGAAGCACAGATACGCAGTATTTT. Translation gives CASSETGGSTDTQYF.

The gene calls are TRBV29-1 and TRBJ2-3, with D perhaps matching TRBD1 (5 bases). CDR1 SQVTM and CDR2 ANQGSEA come from the germline V gene. The CDR3 extends over 12 amino acids. Deletions cut 2 bases from V and 3 bases from J, with 6 bases between. CDR3 nucleotide sequence: TGCAGCGTTGAATCAGGGACAGATACGCAGTATTTT. It is translated as CSVESGTDTQYF.